This T cell receptor (beta chain) was captured by sequencing in a study of tumor-infiltrating lymphocytes in localized non-small cell lung cancer. Study-level points and caveats: Not all patients were TCR sequenced, owing to tissue quantity.

The repertoire was sequenced with immunoSEQ multiplex PCR; TCRdb's copy has only in-frame clones and lacks some. The profile shows some 8,000 clones, roughly 79% of them singletons. V gave up 6 bases and J gave up 2 bases, with 14 bases separating them. Germline CDR1 MDHEN, CDR2 SYDVKM. The CDR3 contains 15 residues. As concerns this clone: Its cognate antigen is unknown.

The specimen was uninvolved lung tissue not adjacent to the tumor. The rearrangement joins TRBV28 to TRBJ1-5, with D unclear. This sequence originates from a human donor with non-small cell lung cancer. This CDR3 reads CASRAGGWGNQPQHF. The CDR3 DNA reads TGTGCCAGCAGAGCGGGAGGGTGGGGCAATCAGCCCCAGCATTTT.